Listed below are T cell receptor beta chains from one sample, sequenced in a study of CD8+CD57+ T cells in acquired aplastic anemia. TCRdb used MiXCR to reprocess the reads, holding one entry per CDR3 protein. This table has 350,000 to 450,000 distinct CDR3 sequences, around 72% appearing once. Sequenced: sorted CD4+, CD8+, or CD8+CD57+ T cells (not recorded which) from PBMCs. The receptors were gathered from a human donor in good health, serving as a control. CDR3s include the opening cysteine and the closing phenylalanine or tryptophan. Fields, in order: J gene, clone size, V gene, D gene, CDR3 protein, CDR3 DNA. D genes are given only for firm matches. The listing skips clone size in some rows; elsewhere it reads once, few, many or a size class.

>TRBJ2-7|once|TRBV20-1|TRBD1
CSARQGAYEQYF
TGCAGTGCGAGACAGGGGGCGTACGAGCAGTACTTC
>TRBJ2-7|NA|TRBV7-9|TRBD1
CASSLDRGRPYEQYF
TGTGCCAGCAGCTTAGACAGGGGGCGCCCCTACGAGCAGTACTTC
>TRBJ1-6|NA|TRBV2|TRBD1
CASSETGAGYNSPLHF
TGTGCCAGCAGTGAAACAGGGGCTGGGTATAATTCACCCCTCCACTTT
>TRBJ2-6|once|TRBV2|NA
CASSERIHQETRYFGPTF
NA
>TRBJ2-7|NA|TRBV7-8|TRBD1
CASSLVVQGGYEQYF
TGTGCCAGCAGCTTAGTAGTACAGGGGGGCTACGAGCAGTACTTC
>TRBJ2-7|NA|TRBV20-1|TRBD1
CSADRSWTGWYEQYF
TGCAGTGCTGACCGAAGCTGGACAGGGTGGTACGAGCAATACTTC
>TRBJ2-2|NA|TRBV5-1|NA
CASKPGLDTGELFF
TGCGCCAGCAAGCCGGGACTCGACACCGGGGAGCTGTTTTTT
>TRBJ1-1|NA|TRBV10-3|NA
CASSCRENTEAFF
TGTGCCAGCAGCTGCAGGGAGAACACTGAAGCTTTCTTT
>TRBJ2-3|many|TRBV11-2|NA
CASSLEWQGFGAQYF
TGTGCCAGCAGCTTAGAGTGGCAGGGTTTTGGAGCGCAGTATTTT
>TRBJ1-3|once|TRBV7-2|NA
CASTSGASSGKTIYF
TGTGCCAGCACCTCCGGCGCAAGCTCTGGAAAGACGATATATTTT
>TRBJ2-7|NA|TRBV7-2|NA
CASSLSAGLTEEYF
TGTGCCAGCAGCCTTTCGGCAGGGCTTACTGAGGAGTACTTC
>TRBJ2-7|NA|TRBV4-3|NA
CASSRGVEQYF
TGCGCCAGCAGCCGAGGGGTCGAGCAGTACTTC
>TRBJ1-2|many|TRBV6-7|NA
CASSYPPRWRVDIYGYTF
TGTGCCAGCAGTTACCCGCCCCGGTGGAGGGTCGATATTTATGGCTACACCTTC
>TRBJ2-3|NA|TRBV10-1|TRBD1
CASSYGTGSGDTQYF
TGTGCCAGCAGTTACGGGACAGGGAGCGGAGATACGCAGTATTTT
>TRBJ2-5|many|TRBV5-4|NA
CASSLKGGQETQYF
TGTGCCAGCAGCCTTAAGGGGGGTCAAGAGACCCAGTACTTC
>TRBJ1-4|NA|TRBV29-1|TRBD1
CSVAPGQDNEKLFF
TGCAGCGTGGCGCCCGGACAGGATAATGAAAAACTGTTTTTT
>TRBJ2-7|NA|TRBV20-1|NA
CSARGGGNRYF
TGCAGTGCTAGAGGGGGTGGGAATAGGTACTTC
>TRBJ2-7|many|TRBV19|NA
CASGDTYEQYF
TGTGCCAGCGGGGACACCTACGAGCAGTACTTC
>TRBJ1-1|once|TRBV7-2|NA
CASSLGYEQYYGPF
TGTGCCAGCAGCCTTGGGTACGAGCAGTACTACGGGCCGTTT
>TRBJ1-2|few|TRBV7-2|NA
CASSLGSGYGYTF
TGTGCCAGCAGCTTGGGTTCCGGATATGGCTATACCTTC
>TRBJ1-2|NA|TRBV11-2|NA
CASSFGEGSDYGYTF
TGTGCCAGCAGTTTTGGGGAGGGATCCGACTATGGCTACACCTTC
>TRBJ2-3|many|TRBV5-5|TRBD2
CASTRGGATDTQYF
TGTGCCAGCACCCGGGGGGGGGCCACAGATACGCAGTATTTT
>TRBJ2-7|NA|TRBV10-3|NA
CAINRDGSYDKYF
TGTGCCATAAACAGGGATGGCTCCTACGATAAGTACTTC
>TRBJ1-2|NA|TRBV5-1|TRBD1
CASSFQPGQDGYTF
TGCGCCAGCAGCTTTCAGCCGGGACAGGATGGCTACACCTTC
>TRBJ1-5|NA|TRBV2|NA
CASSGTSDQPQHF
TGTGCCAGCAGCGGAACCTCGGATCAGCCCCAGCATTTT
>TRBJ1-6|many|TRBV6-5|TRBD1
CASSYSGGQGNSPLHF
TGTGCCAGCAGTTACTCGGGAGGACAGGGGAATTCACCCCTCCACTTT
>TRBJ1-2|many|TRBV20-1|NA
CSARGGYGLYGYTF
TGCAGTGCTAGAGGAGGGTACGGGCTTTATGGCTACACCTTC
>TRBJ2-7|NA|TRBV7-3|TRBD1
CATSHEDRAYEQYF
TGTGCCACCAGCCATGAGGACAGGGCTTACGAGCAGTACTTC
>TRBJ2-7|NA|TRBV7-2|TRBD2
CASSTSVTSREDEYF
TGTGCCAGCAGCACATCCGTGACTAGCCGGGAGGATGAGTACTTC
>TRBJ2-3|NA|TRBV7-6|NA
CASSLPLTGDTQYF
TGTGCCAGCAGCTTACCGCTGACAGGTGATACGCAGTATTTT
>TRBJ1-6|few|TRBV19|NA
CASSTGRDNSPLHF
TGTGCCAGTAGTACAGGACGAGATAACTCACCCCTCCACTTT
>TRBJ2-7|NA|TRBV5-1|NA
CASSLGQGGDEQYF
TGCGCCAGCAGCTTAGGACAGGGAGGGGACGAGCAGTACTTC
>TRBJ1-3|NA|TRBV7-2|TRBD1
CASSPGQGPPPLHIYF
TGTGCCAGCAGCCCGGGACAGGGACCGCCACCCCTCCACATATATTTT
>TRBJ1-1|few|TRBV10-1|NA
CASSPGGQRITEAFF
TGCGCCAGCAGCCCCGGGGGACAAAGGATCACTGAAGCTTTCTTT
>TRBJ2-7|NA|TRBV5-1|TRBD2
CASSSTAGGNYEQYF
TGCGCCAGCAGCTCAACAGCGGGGGGCAACTACGAGCAGTACTTC
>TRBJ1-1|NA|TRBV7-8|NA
CASSAGSGRTHEAFF
TGTGCCAGCAGCGCAGGGTCTGGTAGAACACATGAAGCTTTCTTT
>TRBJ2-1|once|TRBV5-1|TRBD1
CATSDPDRVGNEQSF
TGTGCCACCAGCGACCCCGACAGGGTAGGCAATGAGCAGTCCTTC
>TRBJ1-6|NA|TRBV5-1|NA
CASTLYGSPHHF
TGCGCCAGCACCCTGTATGGATCACCCCACCACTTT
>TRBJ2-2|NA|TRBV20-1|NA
CSAPSRVKELFF
TGCAGTGCTCCTTCTAGGGTCAAGGAGCTGTTTTTT
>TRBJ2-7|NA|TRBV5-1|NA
CASGLVGEQYF
TGCGCCAGCGGCTTGGTGGGGGAGCAGTACTTC
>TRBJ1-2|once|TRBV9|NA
CASTNSLAGDNERYTF
TGTGCCAGCACTAACAGTCTAGCGGGGGACAATGAGCGCTACACCTTC
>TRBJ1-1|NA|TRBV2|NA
CASSFSPGIGNTEAFF
TGTGCCAGCAGTTTTTCACCAGGCATAGGGAACACTGAAGCTTTCTTT
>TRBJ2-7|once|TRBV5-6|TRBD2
CASSSSGSSYEQYF
TGTGCCAGCAGCTCTAGCGGGAGTTCCTACGAGCAGTACTTC
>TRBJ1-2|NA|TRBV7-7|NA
CASSPSPTPETQDYGF
TGTGCCAGCAGCCCGAGCCCTACACCGGAGACCCAGGACTACGGCTTC
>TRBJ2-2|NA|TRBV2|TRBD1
CASSVDRGYTDAFFRFF
TGTGCCAGCAGTGTCGACAGGGGGTACACTGACGCCTTCTTTCGATTTTTT
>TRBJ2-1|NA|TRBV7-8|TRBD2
CASSPKGGLAYAEQFF
TGTGCCAGCAGCCCGAAGGGGGGACTAGCGTACGCTGAGCAGTTCTTC
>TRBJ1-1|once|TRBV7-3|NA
CASSSPIGCGRNTEAFF
TGTGCCAGCAGCTCCCCAATCGGCTGCGGCCGAAACACTGAAGCTTTCTTT
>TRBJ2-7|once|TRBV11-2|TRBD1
CASSSYTGGRPYEQYF
TGTGCCAGCAGCTCCTATACAGGGGGCCGTCCCTACGAGCAGTACTTC
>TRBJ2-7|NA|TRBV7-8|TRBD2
CASSVALAGAQYF
TGTGCCAGCAGCGTAGCACTAGCGGGGGCACAGTACTTC
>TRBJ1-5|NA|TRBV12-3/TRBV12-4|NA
CASSLTVYQPQHF
TGTGCCAGCAGCCTGACAGTGTATCAGCCCCAGCATTTT
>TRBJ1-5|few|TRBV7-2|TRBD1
CASSTGQGSSPLHHF
TGTGCCAGCAGCACGGGACAGGGATCTTCACCCCTCCACCATTTT
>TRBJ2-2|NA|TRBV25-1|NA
CASTQEDTDELFF
TGTGCCAGCACCCAGGAGGACACCGACGAGCTGTTCTTT
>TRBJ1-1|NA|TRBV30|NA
CAHDSSMNTETFF
TGTGCCCATGACAGTTCCATGAACACTGAAACTTTCTTT
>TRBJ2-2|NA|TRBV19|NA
CASSPRTETGELFF
TGTGCCAGTAGTCCTCGGACAGAGACCGGGGAGCTGTTTTTT